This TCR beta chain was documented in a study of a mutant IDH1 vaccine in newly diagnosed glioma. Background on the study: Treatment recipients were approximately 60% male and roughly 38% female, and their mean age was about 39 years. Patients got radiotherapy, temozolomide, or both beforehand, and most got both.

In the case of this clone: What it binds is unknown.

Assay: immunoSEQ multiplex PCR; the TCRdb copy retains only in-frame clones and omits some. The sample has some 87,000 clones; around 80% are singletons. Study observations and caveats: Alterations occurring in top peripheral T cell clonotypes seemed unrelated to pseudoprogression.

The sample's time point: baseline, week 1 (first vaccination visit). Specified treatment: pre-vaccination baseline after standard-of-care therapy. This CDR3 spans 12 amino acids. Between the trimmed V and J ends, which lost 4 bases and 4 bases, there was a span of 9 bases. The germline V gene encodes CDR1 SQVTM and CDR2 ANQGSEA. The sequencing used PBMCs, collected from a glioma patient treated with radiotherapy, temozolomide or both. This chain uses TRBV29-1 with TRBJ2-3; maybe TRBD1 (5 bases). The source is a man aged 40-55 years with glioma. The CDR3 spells CSVARDADTQYF. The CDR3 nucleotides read TGCAGCGTTGCCAGGGATGCAGATACGCAGTATTTT.